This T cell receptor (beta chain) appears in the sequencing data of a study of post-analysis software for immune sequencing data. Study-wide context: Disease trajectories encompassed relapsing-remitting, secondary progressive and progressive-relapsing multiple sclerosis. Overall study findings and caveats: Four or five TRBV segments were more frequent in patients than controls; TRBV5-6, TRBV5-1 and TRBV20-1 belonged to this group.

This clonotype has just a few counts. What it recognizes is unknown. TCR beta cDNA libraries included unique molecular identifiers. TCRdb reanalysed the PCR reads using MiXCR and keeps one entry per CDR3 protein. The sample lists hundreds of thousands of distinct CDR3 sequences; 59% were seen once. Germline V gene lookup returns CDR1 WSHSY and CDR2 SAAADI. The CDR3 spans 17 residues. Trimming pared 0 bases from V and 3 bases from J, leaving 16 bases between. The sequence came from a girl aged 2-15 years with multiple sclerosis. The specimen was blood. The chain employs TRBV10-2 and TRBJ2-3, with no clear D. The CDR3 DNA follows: TGCGCCAGCAGTGAGTCGGATTTGGGTTTGAAAACAGATACGCAGTATTTT. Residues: CASSESDLGLKTDTQYF.